This TCR beta chain is drawn from a study of blood T cell repertoires in COVID-19. Measured with immunoSEQ multiplex PCR; TCRdb has only the in-frame clones, and not every one. The sample holds roughly 7,800 clones, 85% to 90% seen once. This CDR3 is 16 amino acids long. Per germline, CDR1 MNHNS and CDR2 SASEGT. V lost 1 base and J lost 6, with 15 bases in between. This clone was detected only once. The TCR was taken from a woman aged 45-59 years with active or convalescent COVID-19. Sequencing was done on a sample of peripheral blood. J is TRBJ1-4 and V is TRBV6-1, with D hard to call. In DNA, the CDR3 is TGTGCCAGCAGTGAAGTTTTTGGAGGGAGGGATGAAAAACTGTTTTTT. Its translation is CASSEVFGGRDEKLFF.